This TCR beta chain comes out of a study of blood T cell repertoires in COVID-19. Study-level information: Material from acute and convalescent COVID-19 was sourced from the United States, Italy and Spain. PBMCs, B-cell-depleted T cells, or T cells were the source of the cDNA or gDNA that made up the material.

In the authors' methods: It was from reference gene primer amplification that nucleated cell counts were estimated. Repertoires were generated with immunoSEQ multiplex PCR, while TCRdb's copy carries only in-frame clones and drops some. The V and J calls and clone size are taken from that table; D and trimming were inferred from the DNA. The sample holds a few hundred thousand clones; more than 65% are singletons and the top ten take approximately 2.9%. Germline lookup yields CDR1 SGHNT and CDR2 YYREEE (reference sequence). The ends lost 6 bases at V and 7 bases at J; junction bases unmatched: 10. The length of the CDR3 is 15 residues.

The sequenced sample was peripheral blood. The chain joins TRBV5-4 to TRBJ2-2, with 9 bases fitting TRBD2. The clonotype comes from a woman in her thirties who had recovered from COVID-19. The CDR3 nucleotides are TGTGCCAGCAAACAGAAGATAGCGGGAGACGGGGAGCTGTTTTTT. Translating gives CASKQKIAGDGELFF.